The rows below give T cell receptor beta chains drawn from one sample of a study of blood T cells in healthy people across ages. TCRdb passed the 5' RACE reads through MiXCR, listing each CDR3 protein once. Altogether 1 million to 1.2 million distinct CDR3 sequences are present, around two fifths being singletons, with the ten largest covering approximately 14%. The specimen was blood. The receptors derive from a man between 18 and 29 years old in good health. The CDR3 runs from the conserved cysteine through the conserved F or W. D genes are given only for firm matches. Clone size is given for some rows only: seen once, a few or many times, or a class if the clone is expanded.

cdr3_nt: TGTACCAGCAGCGCCGGGACAGGGAGGGAAAAACTGTTTTTT; cdr3_aa: CTSSAGTGREKLFF; v_call: TRBV9; d_call: TRBD1; clone_size: NA; j_call: TRBJ1-4
cdr3_nt: TGTGCCACCTCGTCAGGGGGTCCGGGAGATATGCAGTATTTT; cdr3_aa: CATSSGGPGDMQYF; v_call: TRBV7-2; d_call: NA; clone_size: NA; j_call: TRBJ2-3
cdr3_nt: TGTGCCATCCGGGACAGGGAGGCTGAAAAACTGTTTTTT; cdr3_aa: CAIRDREAEKLFF; v_call: TRBV5-4; d_call: TRBD1; clone_size: NA; j_call: TRBJ1-4
cdr3_nt: TGTGCCAGCAGCCCCAACCCCTTTATAGATGAGCAGTTCTTC; cdr3_aa: CASSPNPFIDEQFF; v_call: TRBV7-8; d_call: NA; clone_size: NA; j_call: TRBJ2-1
cdr3_nt: TGTGCCAGCAGCTTAGGGACACTAGCGCTTAGCACAGATACGCAGTATTTT; cdr3_aa: CASSLGTLALSTDTQYF; v_call: TRBV11-2; d_call: TRBD2; clone_size: NA; j_call: TRBJ2-3
cdr3_nt: TGCAGTGCTAGAGATACACTAGCGGGGGCGTACAATGAGCAGTTCTTC; cdr3_aa: CSARDTLAGAYNEQFF; v_call: TRBV20-1; d_call: TRBD2; clone_size: NA; j_call: TRBJ2-1
cdr3_nt: TGTGCCAGCAGCCCCTGGACTGGGGTCGCCTCCTACGAGCAGTACTTC; cdr3_aa: CASSPWTGVASYEQYF; v_call: TRBV7-2; d_call: NA; clone_size: NA; j_call: TRBJ2-7
cdr3_nt: TGTGCCAGCAGCCTCGACAGGGGACTAGGGGAGACCCAGTACTTC; cdr3_aa: CASSLDRGLGETQYF; v_call: TRBV27; d_call: NA; clone_size: NA; j_call: TRBJ2-5
cdr3_nt: TGTGCCAGCAGCTTAGCCGAACTCTACGAGCAGTACTTC; cdr3_aa: CASSLAELYEQYF; v_call: TRBV11-2; d_call: NA; clone_size: few; j_call: TRBJ2-7
cdr3_nt: TGTGCCAGCACCTGGGAACTCGACTACGAGCAGTACTTC; cdr3_aa: CASTWELDYEQYF; v_call: TRBV12-3/TRBV12-4; d_call: NA; clone_size: NA; j_call: TRBJ2-7
cdr3_nt: TGCAGTGCCACACCCCAAGTCGGGGGCGGCCCAGATACGCAGTATTTT; cdr3_aa: CSATPQVGGGPDTQYF; v_call: TRBV20-1; d_call: NA; clone_size: NA; j_call: TRBJ2-3
cdr3_nt: TGCAGCGTACTAGACAGGAAGGGCAATGAGCAGTACTTC; cdr3_aa: CSVLDRKGNEQYF; v_call: TRBV29-1; d_call: NA; clone_size: NA; j_call: TRBJ2-5
cdr3_nt: TGTGCCAGCAGGTCTTACTCTGGCTACACCTTC; cdr3_aa: CASRSYSGYTF; v_call: TRBV6-5; d_call: NA; clone_size: NA; j_call: TRBJ1-2
cdr3_nt: TGTGCCAGCAGCTTAGGGTACCGGGGGGGCACAGATACGCAGTATTTT; cdr3_aa: CASSLGYRGGTDTQYF; v_call: TRBV7-2; d_call: TRBD2; clone_size: few; j_call: TRBJ2-3
cdr3_nt: TGCGCCAGCAGCCAAGATCGGGTAGAGTTCTATGGCTACACCTTC; cdr3_aa: CASSQDRVEFYGYTF; v_call: TRBV4-3; d_call: NA; clone_size: few; j_call: TRBJ1-2
cdr3_nt: TGCGCCAGCAGCCAAGACAAAACGTGGAGGGATACGCAGTATTTT; cdr3_aa: CASSQDKTWRDTQYF; v_call: TRBV4-3; d_call: NA; clone_size: NA; j_call: TRBJ2-3
cdr3_nt: TGTGCCAGCTCTCAAGTTTCTAGCGGGGGCCGTGAGACCCAGTACTTC; cdr3_aa: CASSQVSSGGRETQYF; v_call: TRBV18; d_call: TRBD2; clone_size: NA; j_call: TRBJ2-5